These T cell receptor beta chains were read from a single sample in a study of shared clonotypes between healthy human individuals. Sequenced by immunoSEQ multiplex PCR; TCRdb stores in-frame clones only, minus some. The sample has some 500,000 clones; 90% to 96% are singletons. Input material: naive CD4+ T cells sorted from blood. Receptors were obtained from a woman aged 30 to 39 in good health. Both conserved end residues are part of each CDR3. A D gene is named only where the DNA matches it firmly. The size entry is marked missing in some rows and otherwise reads once, few, many or a size class.

TRBJ2-7,TRBD2,NA,TRBV19,TGTGCCAGTAGTCTCAAAGCGGGAGCCACCTACGAGCAGTACTTC,CASSLKAGATYEQYF
TRBJ2-3,TRBD2,NA,TRBV5-1,TGCGCCAGCAGCTTGGGGCTAGCGGACAGCACAGATACGCAGTATTTT,CASSLGLADSTDTQYF
TRBJ1-1,TRBD1,NA,TRBV5-4,TGTGCCAGCAGCAACAGGGACAGTCAGTCAAGAGCTTTCTTT,CASSNRDSQSRAFF
TRBJ1-2,NA,NA,TRBV6-5,TGTGCCAGCACCACGGCAGCGCAAAACTATGGCTACACCTTC,CASTTAAQNYGYTF
TRBJ2-7,NA,NA,TRBV11-1,TGTGCCAGCAGCACCGCACTAGCAGCCAGCTACGAGCAGTACTTC,CASSTALAASYEQYF
TRBJ2-3,TRBD2,NA,TRBV28,TGTGCCAGCAGTCTACCATCACTAGCGGGAGGGCAGGGAGATACGCAGTATTTT,CASSLPSLAGGQGDTQYF
TRBJ1-2,TRBD1,NA,TRBV5-1,TGCGCCAGCAGCTCGGGACAGGGGGTTAACTATGGCTACACCTTC,CASSSGQGVNYGYTF
TRBJ1-2,NA,NA,TRBV11-1,TGTGCCAGCAGTGAGCAGGGTGGGAACTATGGCTACACCTTC,CASSEQGGNYGYTF
TRBJ2-7,NA,NA,TRBV6-1,TGTGCCAGCAGCCCGCTGAGGGAAATCTCCTACGAGCAGTACTTC,CASSPLREISYEQYF
TRBJ1-5,NA,NA,TRBV21-1,TGTGCCAGCAACAATAGGAATTATAGCCGTCAGCCCCAGCATTTT,CASNNRNYSRQPQHF
TRBJ1-1,TRBD1,NA,TRBV6-4,TGTGCCAGCAGGCTGACAGGGGGTGGCACTGAAGCTTTCTTT,CASRLTGGGTEAFF
TRBJ1-4,TRBD1,NA,TRBV2,TGTGCCAGCACGGGACAGGGTGGGACAGAGGAAAAACTGTTTTTT,CASTGQGGTEEKLFF
TRBJ1-5,NA,few,TRBV9,TGTGCCAGCAGCGTAGAAGTAGGTCAGCCCCAGCATTTT,CASSVEVGQPQHF
TRBJ2-7,TRBD1,NA,TRBV19,TGTGCCAGTAGGAACTACAGGGGTGGTCACGAGCAGTACTTC,CASRNYRGGHEQYF
TRBJ1-5,NA,NA,TRBV28,TGTGCCAGCATCCGGACGGAGTATAGCAATCAGCCCCAGCATTTT,CASIRTEYSNQPQHF
TRBJ1-5,TRBD1,NA,TRBV6-6,TGTGCCAGCAGAAGCAGGGGGAGCAATCAGCCCCAGCATTTT,CASRSRGSNQPQHF
TRBJ2-2,NA,NA,TRBV5-1,TGCGCCAGCAGCTACGGGGGTTCGAACACCGGGGAGCTGTTTTTT,CASSYGGSNTGELFF
TRBJ1-5,NA,once,TRBV19,TGTGCCAGTAGCCCCCCAGGTACTAGGCAGCCCCAGCATTTT,CASSPPGTRQPQHF
TRBJ2-7,TRBD2,NA,TRBV27,TGTGCCAGCAGTTTACGACTAGCAAAAAGCTCCTACGAGCAGTACTTC,CASSLRLAKSSYEQYF
TRBJ1-5,NA,NA,TRBV6-1,TGTGCCAGTGCCAGGGACGGGAGCAATCAGCCCCAGCATTTT,CASARDGSNQPQHF
TRBJ2-3,TRBD2,NA,TRBV10-3,TGTGCCATCAGTGACAGGGAGGGTAGCACAGATACGCAGTATTTT,CAISDREGSTDTQYF
TRBJ2-5,NA,NA,TRBV7-9,TGTGCCAGCAGCTTAGCAGGGGTAGCCGAGACCCAGTACTTC,CASSLAGVAETQYF
TRBJ1-2,TRBD1,NA,TRBV29-1,TGCAGCGTTGCCCGGGACAGGGGTTCAGCCTATGGCTACACCTTC,CSVARDRGSAYGYTF
TRBJ1-4,NA,once,TRBV7-6,TGTGCCAGCAGCTTAGAAGGCGGATTTCAGGAAAAACTGTTTTTT,CASSLEGGFQEKLFF
TRBJ2-2,NA,once,TRBV19,TGTGCCAGTAGGAACCGGGCCACTCTGGACAACACCGGGGAGCTGTTTTTT,CASRNRATLDNTGELFF
TRBJ2-7,NA,NA,TRBV27,TGTGCCAGCAGTTTACGACCGTTCTACGAGCAGTACTTC,CASSLRPFYEQYF
TRBJ1-1,NA,once,TRBV7-8,TGTGCCAGCACCTCCTCGATCACTGAAGCTTTCTTT,CASTSSITEAFF
TRBJ2-3,TRBD2,NA,TRBV19,TGTGCCAGTCGTCAGGCCGCGGGAGGGAATACGCAGTATTTT,CASRQAAGGNTQYF
TRBJ2-3,TRBD2,NA,TRBV9,TGTGCCAGCAGCGCTCGTCTAGCGGGAGAAGCAGATACGCAGTATTTT,CASSARLAGEADTQYF
TRBJ2-3,NA,NA,TRBV2,TGTGCCAGCCTTGGGGTTAGCACAGATACGCAGTATTTT,CASLGVSTDTQYF
TRBJ2-1,NA,NA,TRBV2,TGTGCCAGCGGAGGTTTCTCCTACAATGAGCAGTTCTTC,CASGGFSYNEQFF
TRBJ1-5,NA,NA,TRBV5-4,TGTGCCAGCAGCTTGGGAGGGGGCAATCAGCCCCAGCATTTT,CASSLGGGNQPQHF
TRBJ2-7,NA,NA,TRBV11-2,TGTGCCAGCAGCTTGGGTCGGATCTACGAGCAGTACTTC,CASSLGRIYEQYF
TRBJ1-2,TRBD1,NA,TRBV29-1,TGCAGCGTCGCCGGGACAGGGATAAAACTTAACTATGGCTACACCTTC,CSVAGTGIKLNYGYTF
TRBJ1-2,NA,NA,TRBV10-3,TGTGCCATCAGGCTTCCTAACTATGGCTACACCTTC,CAIRLPNYGYTF
TRBJ2-1,TRBD2,NA,TRBV11-2,TGTGCCAGCAGCTTAGATCTACCTAGCGGGATCGGTGAGCAGTTCTTC,CASSLDLPSGIGEQFF
TRBJ1-5,TRBD1,NA,TRBV30,TGTGCCTGGAGTGGACAGGGGTCGCAGCCCCAGCATTTT,CAWSGQGSQPQHF
TRBJ1-5,NA,NA,TRBV5-4,TGTGCCAGCAGCTTTCAAGGGGATCAGCCCCAGCATTTT,CASSFQGDQPQHF
TRBJ2-5,TRBD1,NA,TRBV29-1,TGCAGCGTCGCGGGGACAGGGAGTGAAGAGACCCAGTACTTC,CSVAGTGSEETQYF
TRBJ2-4,NA,NA,TRBV2,TGTGCCAGCAGCGTCCAGCCACAGGGAACCAAAAACATTCAGTACTTC,CASSVQPQGTKNIQYF
TRBJ2-1,NA,NA,TRBV2,TGTGCCAGCAGTCAACAGGGCCAAGACTCTAATGAGCAGTTCTTC,CASSQQGQDSNEQFF
TRBJ2-1,TRBD2,NA,TRBV6-4,TGTGCCAGCAGTGAGCAGAAGGGGGGGACTAGCGGTTACAATGAGCAGTTCTTC,CASSEQKGGTSGYNEQFF
TRBJ2-5,NA,NA,TRBV5-1,TGCGCCAGCAGCGGACAAGAGACCCAGTACTTC,CASSGQETQYF
TRBJ2-7,NA,NA,TRBV10-3,TGTGCCATCGCGAGAGTGGGCTCCTACGAGCAGTACTTC,CAIARVGSYEQYF
TRBJ2-7,NA,once,TRBV6-7,TGTGCCAGCATGGAGTGGGGGGGACACCCCTACGAGCAGTACTTC,CASMEWGGHPYEQYF
TRBJ2-7,TRBD2,NA,TRBV7-2,TGTGCCAGCAGCGTAACTAGCGCAAAGACCTACGAGCAGTACTTC,CASSVTSAKTYEQYF
TRBJ2-7,TRBD2,NA,TRBV28,TGTGCCAGCAGTTTCGGACTAGCGGGAGAGATCTACGAGCAGTACTTC,CASSFGLAGEIYEQYF
TRBJ2-1,NA,NA,TRBV11-3,TGTGCCAGCAGCGTTACAGGGTTGGCCTACAATGAGCAGTTCTTC,CASSVTGLAYNEQFF
TRBJ2-7,NA,NA,TRBV6-6,TGTGCCAGCAGTTCCACAGGGAAGGCCCACTACGAGCAGTACTTC,CASSSTGKAHYEQYF
TRBJ2-1,NA,NA,TRBV9,TGTGCCAGCAGCGTTGCAGCCTTCTTCTACAATGAGCAGTTCTTC,CASSVAAFFYNEQFF
TRBJ2-5,TRBD2,NA,TRBV19,TGTGCCAGTAGTAGTAGCGGGGAATGGGTGACCCAGTACTTC,CASSSSGEWVTQYF
TRBJ2-5,NA,NA,TRBV6-1,TGTGCCAGCAGTGGAGAGGGGTACCAAGAGACCCAGTACTTC,CASSGEGYQETQYF
TRBJ2-2,TRBD1,NA,TRBV29-1,TGCAGCGGGGGGACAGGAGGCACCGGGGAGCTGTTTTTT,CSGGTGGTGELFF
TRBJ1-3,TRBD1,NA,TRBV29-1,TGCAGCGCCGCAAGACAGGGGGGTGGAGGAAACACCATATATTTT,CSAARQGGGGNTIYF
TRBJ2-7,NA,NA,TRBV30,TGTGCCGGTAGTCGAGGCAGCTCCTACGAGCAGTACTTC,CAGSRGSSYEQYF